One and the same sample provided the 7 T cell receptor beta chains below, sequenced in a study of post-analysis software for immune sequencing data. These receptors are not linked to any known antigen. TCR beta cDNA libraries had unique molecular identifiers. MiXCR, applied by TCRdb to the PCR reads, yields one record per CDR3 protein. The sample records around 500,000 distinct CDR3 sequences, 34% being singletons. Study findings and constraints: Elevated frequency relative to controls characterized several TRBV segments in patients, TRBV5-6, TRBV5-1 and TRBV20-1 among them.

Input material: blood. The receptors were gathered from a girl aged 2-17 years with multiple sclerosis.

This clonotype showed up just a few times. This rearrangement joins TRBV6-1 to TRBJ2-4; 10 bases are shared with TRBD1. The better agreement between TRBJ2-7 and the DNA end casts doubt on the J call. The germline V gene has CDR1 MNHNS and CDR2 SASEGT. This CDR3 is built from 17 residues. The CDR3: CASSRIGTGEKVYEQYF. CDR3 coding DNA: TGTGCCAGCAGCCGCATTGGGACAGGGGAAAAGGTCTACGAGCAGTACTTC.

As to this clonotype: This clone may be a read error of a much larger clone one base away. The chain joins TRBV20-1 to TRBJ1-2, with D unclear. The germline CDR1 and CDR2 sequences are DFQATT and SNEGSKA (reference sequence). V dropped 6 bases and J dropped 5 bases, with 4 bases sitting between them. The CDR3 extends over 9 amino acids. CDR3 in DNA: TGCAGTGCGCGGTATGGCTACACCTTC. As protein: CSARYGYTF.

This chain links TRBV27 with TRBJ2-3, with D unclear. This CDR3 comprises 11 residues. CDR1 is MNHEY, CDR2 SMNVEV, per germline (reference sequence). V lost 3 bases to trimming and J lost 7 bases, with 5 bases between them. This CDR3 is CASSFAYTQYF. DNA of the CDR3: TGTGCCAGCAGTTTCGCGTATACGCAGTATTTT.

This clonotype was counted between two and nine times. The rearrangement links TRBV5-1 to TRBJ1-1; D is unresolved. CDR3 size: 15 residues. CDR1 and CDR2 from the germline V gene are SGHRS and YFSETQ. V gave up 0 bases and J gave up 4 bases, with 13 bases separating them. The CDR3 DNA follows: TGCGCCAGCAGCTTGGTAAACCCCCGGAGCACTGAAGCTTTCTTT. Protein: CASSLVNPRSTEAFF.

This clonotype appeared a few times. V usage is TRBV4-1 and J usage is TRBJ2-5; possible D gene TRBD2, 6 bases. Trimming shortened V by 1 base and J by 5 bases, and 11 bases separated the two germline ends. This CDR3 is 14 amino acids long. Germline lookup yields CDR1 MGHRA and CDR2 YSYEKL. Written as DNA, the CDR3 is TGCGCCAGCAGCCAAGGGACTGGGGGGGAGACCCAGTACTTC. As protein: CASSQGTGGETQYF.

V usage is TRBV20-1 and J usage is TRBJ1-3; D not certain. The germline V and J ends were trimmed by 0 bases and 0 bases, with 6 bases remaining between them. CDR3 length: 14 residues. In germline, CDR1 is DFQATT, CDR2 SNEGSKA (reference sequence). This chain's CDR3 is CSARDSDSGNTIYF. The CDR3 nucleotides are TGCAGTGCTAGAGATTCGGACTCTGGAAACACCATATATTTT.

Comments on this clonotype: The junction differs from germline at one of its ends, possibly a read error. The chain carries TRBV10-1 and TRBJ2-1; D gene unclear. Germline CDR1 is WNHNN and CDR2 is SYGVQD (reference sequence). CDR3 length: 14 residues. The CDR3 reads CASSEGDIYNGQFF. CDR3 coding DNA: TGCGCCAGCAGTGAGGGAGACATCTACAATGGGCAGTTCTTC.